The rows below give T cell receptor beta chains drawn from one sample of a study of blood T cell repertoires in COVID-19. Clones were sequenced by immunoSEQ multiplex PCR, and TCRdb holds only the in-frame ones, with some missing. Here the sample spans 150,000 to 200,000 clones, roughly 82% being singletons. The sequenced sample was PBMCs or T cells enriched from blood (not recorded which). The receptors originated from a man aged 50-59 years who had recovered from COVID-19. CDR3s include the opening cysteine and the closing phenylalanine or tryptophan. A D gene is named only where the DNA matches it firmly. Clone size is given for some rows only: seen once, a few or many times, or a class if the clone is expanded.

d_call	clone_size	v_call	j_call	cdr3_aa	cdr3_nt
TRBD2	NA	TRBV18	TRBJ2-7	CASSPRGGSYEQYF	TGTGCCAGCTCACCACGGGGGGGATCCTACGAGCAGTACTTC
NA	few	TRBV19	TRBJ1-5	CASSTRTVYQPQHF	TGTGCCAGTAGTACCCGGACAGTGTATCAGCCCCAGCATTTT
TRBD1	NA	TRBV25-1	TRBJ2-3	CASTPWDRGTDTQYF	TGTGCCAGCACACCATGGGACAGGGGCACAGATACGCAGTATTTT
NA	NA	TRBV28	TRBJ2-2	CASTVTGVATGELFF	TGTGCCAGCACTGTGACAGGAGTGGCCACCGGGGAGCTGTTTTTT
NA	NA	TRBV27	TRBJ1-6	CASMGTGYSPLHF	TGTGCCAGCATGGGAACAGGGTATTCACCCCTCCACTTT
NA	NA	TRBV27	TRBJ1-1	CASSPSHRVGTEAFF	TGTGCCAGCAGTCCCTCCCACAGGGTAGGGACTGAAGCTTTCTTT
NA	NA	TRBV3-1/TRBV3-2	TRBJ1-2	CASSQPSVGTTYGYTF	TGTGCCAGCAGCCAACCTTCCGTCGGGACTACCTATGGCTACACCTTC
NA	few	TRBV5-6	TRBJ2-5	CASSHRDQETQYF	TGTGCCAGCAGCCACCGGGACCAAGAGACCCAGTACTTC
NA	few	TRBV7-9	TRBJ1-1	CASSLDAGNTEAFF	TGTGCCAGCAGCTTAGATGCCGGGAACACTGAAGCTTTCTTT
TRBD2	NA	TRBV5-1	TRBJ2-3	CASSRTSGAADTQYF	TGCGCCAGCAGCCGGACTAGCGGGGCCGCCGATACGCAGTATTTT
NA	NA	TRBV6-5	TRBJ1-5	CASSRGAWGQPQHF	TGTGCCAGCAGTCGGGGGGCGTGGGGTCAGCCCCAGCATTTT
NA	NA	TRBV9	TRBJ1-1	CASSVGGAKGTEAFF	TGTGCCAGCAGCGTGGGGGGGGCGAAGGGCACTGAAGCTTTCTTT
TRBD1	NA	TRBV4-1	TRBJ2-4	CASRQGVTGNIQYF	TGCGCCAGCAGACAGGGGGTAACGGGAAACATTCAGTACTTC
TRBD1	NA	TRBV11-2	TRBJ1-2	CASSAIIGQGTYGYTF	TGTGCCAGCAGCGCGATTATCGGACAGGGAACCTATGGCTACACCTTC
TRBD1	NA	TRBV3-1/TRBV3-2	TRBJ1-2	CASSPWTGYGYTF	TGTGCCAGCAGCCCCTGGACAGGGTACGGCTACACCTTC
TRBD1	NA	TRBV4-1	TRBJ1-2	CASSHSAGGRNYGYTF	TGCGCCAGCAGCCACAGCGCAGGGGGCAGAAACTATGGCTACACCTTC
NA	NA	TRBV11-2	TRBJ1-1	CASSFGVTEAFF	TGTGCCAGCAGCTTTGGAGTCACTGAAGCTTTCTTT
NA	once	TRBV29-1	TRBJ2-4	CSVAPDGKIQYF	TGCAGCGTTGCCCCGGACGGGAAAATTCAGTACTTC
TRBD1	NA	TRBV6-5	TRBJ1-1	CASSTPSTGGGGAFF	TGTGCCAGCAGTACCCCCTCGACAGGGGGCGGTGGAGCTTTCTTT
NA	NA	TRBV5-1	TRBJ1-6	CASSLVRDSPLHF	TGCGCCAGCAGCCTGGTGCGTGATTCACCCCTCCACTTT
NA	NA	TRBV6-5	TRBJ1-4	CASRLATNEKLFF	TGTGCCAGCAGACTAGCAACTAATGAAAAACTGTTTTTT
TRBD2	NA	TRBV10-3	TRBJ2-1	CAISEGRDNEQFF	TGTGCCATCAGTGAAGGGAGGGACAATGAGCAGTTCTTC
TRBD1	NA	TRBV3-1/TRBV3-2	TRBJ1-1	CASSYTGVSEAFF	TGTGCCAGCAGCTACACAGGGGTTTCTGAAGCTTTCTTT
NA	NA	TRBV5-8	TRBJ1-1	CASSLGTQGDTEAFF	TGTGCCAGCAGCTTGGGTACACAGGGTGACACTGAAGCTTTCTTT
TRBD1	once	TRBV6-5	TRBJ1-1	CASSYSDRGPTEAFF	TGTGCCAGCAGTTACAGCGACAGGGGTCCCACTGAAGCTTTCTTT
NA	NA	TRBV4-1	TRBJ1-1	CASSQPQGGGAGTEAFF	TGCGCCAGCAGCCAACCCCAAGGTGGGGGGGCAGGGACTGAAGCTTTCTTT
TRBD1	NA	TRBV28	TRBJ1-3	CASTRDRVLAGNTIYF	TGTGCCAGCACCAGGGACAGGGTTTTGGCTGGAAACACCATATATTTT
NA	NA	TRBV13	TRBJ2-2	CASSRPMGDSYTGELFF	TGTGCCAGCAGTCGGCCCATGGGGGACTCATACACCGGGGAGCTGTTTTTT
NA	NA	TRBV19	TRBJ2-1	CASTVTGTYNEQFF	TGTGCCAGCACTGTTACAGGGACCTACAATGAGCAGTTCTTC
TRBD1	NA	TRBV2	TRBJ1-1	CASGKTGVGMNTEAFF	TGTGCCAGCGGGAAGACAGGGGTGGGAATGAACACTGAAGCTTTCTTT
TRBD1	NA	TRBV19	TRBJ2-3	CASSILGTGGSTDTQYF	TGTGCCAGTAGTATTCTCGGGACAGGGGGCAGCACAGATACGCAGTATTTT
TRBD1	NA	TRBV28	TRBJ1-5	CASTGAGQANQPQHF	TGTGCCAGTACCGGAGCTGGACAGGCCAATCAGCCCCAGCATTTT
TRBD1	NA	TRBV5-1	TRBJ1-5	CASSLDGQGFQPQHF	TGCGCCAGCAGCTTGGATGGACAGGGCTTTCAGCCCCAGCATTTT
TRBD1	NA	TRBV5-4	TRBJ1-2	CASSTDRAQNYGYTF	TGTGCCAGCAGCACGGACAGGGCTCAAAACTATGGCTACACCTTC
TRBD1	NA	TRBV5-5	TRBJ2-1	CASRWGQGTGNEQFF	TGTGCCAGCAGATGGGGACAGGGAACAGGCAATGAGCAGTTCTTC
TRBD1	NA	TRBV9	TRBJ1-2	CASSAGTGNGYTF	TGTGCCAGCAGCGCCGGGACAGGGAATGGCTACACCTTC
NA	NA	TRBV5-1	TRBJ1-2	CASSRVPNYGYTF	TGCGCCAGCAGCCGCGTCCCCAACTATGGCTACACCTTC
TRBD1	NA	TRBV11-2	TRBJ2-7	CASSLESGGGYEQYF	TGTGCCAGCAGCTTAGAGTCAGGGGGCGGGTACGAGCAGTACTTC
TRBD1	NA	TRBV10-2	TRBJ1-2	CASSAEGTGAYNYGYTF	TGCGCCAGCAGCGCAGAAGGGACAGGGGCGTATAACTATGGCTACACCTTC
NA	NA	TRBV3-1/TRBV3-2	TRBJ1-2	CASSQGQGFNYGYTF	TGTGCCAGCAGCCAAGGGCAGGGATTTAACTATGGCTACACCTTC
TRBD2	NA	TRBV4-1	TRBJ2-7	CASSLGTSGVYEQYF	TGCGCCAGCAGCCTGGGGACTAGCGGGGTCTACGAGCAGTACTTC
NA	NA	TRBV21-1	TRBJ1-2	CASSSDPRRAANYGYTF	TGTGCCAGCAGCAGCGACCCCCGGCGCGCGGCCAACTATGGCTACACCTTC
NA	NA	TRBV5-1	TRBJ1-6	CASSLSTSGSPLHF	TGCGCCAGCAGCTTGTCCACGTCGGGTTCACCCCTCCACTTT
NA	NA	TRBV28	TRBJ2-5	CASSFGQGGETQYF	TGTGCCAGCAGTTTTGGGCAGGGTGGGGAGACCCAGTACTTC
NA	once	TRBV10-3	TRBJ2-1	CAISGTDNEQFF	TGTGCCATCAGCGGGACTGACAATGAGCAGTTCTTC
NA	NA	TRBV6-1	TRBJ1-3	CASSEELPGGPGNTIYF	TGTGCCAGCAGTGAAGAACTCCCGGGAGGACCTGGAAACACCATATATTTT
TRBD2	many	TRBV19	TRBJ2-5	CASSIDGRGPYQETQYF	TGTGCCAGTAGTATAGATGGGAGGGGCCCGTACCAAGAGACCCAGTACTTC
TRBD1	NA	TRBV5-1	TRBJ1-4	CASSLEAGGPPELFF	TGCGCCAGCAGCTTGGAGGCAGGGGGTCCGCCGGAACTGTTTTTT
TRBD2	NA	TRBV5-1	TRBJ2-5	CASSLMTRGGLETQYF	TGCGCCAGCAGCTTGATGACGCGGGGGGGCCTCGAGACCCAGTACTTC
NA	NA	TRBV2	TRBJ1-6	CASRATGPNSPLHF	TGTGCCAGCAGGGCGACAGGTCCTAATTCACCCCTCCACTTT
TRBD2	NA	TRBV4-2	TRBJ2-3	CASTRTSGGVDTQYF	TGTGCCAGCACCCGGACTAGCGGGGGGGTTGATACGCAGTATTTT
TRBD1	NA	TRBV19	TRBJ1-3	CASSARGQAGNTIYF	TGTGCCAGTAGTGCAAGAGGACAGGCTGGAAACACCATATATTTT
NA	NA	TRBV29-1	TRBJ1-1	CSALIRGRAITEAFF	TGCAGCGCACTCATTAGGGGCAGGGCCATCACTGAAGCTTTCTTT
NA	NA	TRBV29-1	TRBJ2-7	CSVEGGPDEQYF	TGCAGCGTTGAAGGGGGGCCCGACGAGCAGTACTTC
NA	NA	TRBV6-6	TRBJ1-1	CASSYWGDGEAFF	TGTGCCAGCAGTTACTGGGGAGACGGTGAAGCTTTCTTT
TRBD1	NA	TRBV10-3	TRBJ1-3	CAIRSGQGNMAGNTIYF	TGTGCCATCAGGTCAGGACAGGGGAACATGGCTGGAAACACCATATATTTT
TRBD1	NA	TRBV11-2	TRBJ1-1	CASSSLGGAYTEAFF	TGTGCCAGCAGCTCTTTAGGGGGCGCGTACACTGAAGCTTTCTTT